This TCR beta chain was identified during a study of blood T cells in healthy people across ages (dated by TCRdb to the mid-2010s). About the investigation overall: In model experiments, roughly one uniquely barcoded TCR beta cDNA molecule per two T cells was captured by template switching. Using deep sequencing normalized with unique cDNA molecular identifiers, the study measured how TCR beta repertoire diversity changes with age. Four age groups were formed from the donors: young (average roughly 15 years), middle-aged (just under 40), aged (62) and long-lived (more than 75). To avoid experimental bias, donors of different ages were distributed randomly across sequencing lanes. Using the same blood draw, the study looked at two additional independent replicas of 1 million unique cDNA reads for two donors, one aged 18 to 30 and the other aged 80 or older. General conclusions and limits of the study: As age increased, observed TCR beta diversity per million T cells dropped in a roughly linear way, and a significant reduction was already evident by age 40. Compared with the aged group, the long-lived group had more naive CD4+ T cells, fewer expanded clones and increased TCR diversity, a pattern suggesting age selection. Because profiling used bulk unsorted PBMCs, naive and antigen-experienced compartments could not be compared conclusively. A strong correlation was found between observed TCR beta diversity and the percentage of naive T cells measured by flow cytometry. Estimates of total diversity based on one million sequenced T cells were regarded as lower bounds and as underestimates. Because the CMV infection status of the donors was unknown, age-related changes in expanded clonotypes may potentially have been confounded.

The donors were 40 or so Caucasian individuals from Russia, aged 6 to 90 years, who were systemically healthy. Each donor gave ten milliliters of peripheral blood, collected into EDTA-treated Vacutainer tubes. Ficoll-Paque density-gradient centrifugation was used to isolate PBMCs, with at least 7 million obtained per sample. Total RNA was extracted from PBMCs with Trizol reagent, with at least 5.5 micrograms obtained per sample. Naive CD45RAhigh/CD27high T cell percentages were measured by flow cytometry on a PBMC aliquot from every donor. This clonotype was seen a handful of times. Its antigen remains unidentified. The sample holds no much larger clone one base away, and base qualities are not on file. The library was made by 5' RACE. Sequencing instrument: Illumina HiSeq 2500. A second PCR of about 7 to 12 cycles was run with a J-beta primer mix and a sample-barcoded 5' primer. A unique molecular identifier was introduced onto each TCR beta cDNA molecule by a template-switch 5' adaptor carrying 12 random nucleotides. At least 3 million CDR3-containing paired-end reads were obtained from each sample. First-strand cDNA synthesis was performed from all RNA using the Mint cDNA synthesis kit, with priming by a TRBC-specific oligonucleotide. Following uracil-DNA glycosylase treatment, a first 18-cycle PCR with universal primers M1SS and BC2_uni_R was performed on all cDNA. The authors' analysis ran thus. Normalization of each sample was performed by random selection of 1 million high-quality reads, each carrying a distinct molecular identifier. Instead of being binned into consensus sequences, reads with shared molecular identifiers were discarded. MiTCR, set to a Q25 quality threshold and the strictest error-elimination algorithm, was used for CDR3 identification, clonotype clustering and error correction. A nonparametric unseen species model using Euler transformation provided a lower-bound estimate of total TCR beta diversity. Starting from the raw public reads, TCRdb applied fastp trimming at Q25, assembled clones with MiXCR and retained in-frame beta chains. Rows are unified per CDR3 protein, each entry keeping the most common DNA and genes. These V and J calls are TCRdb output, not the study's own analysis. Present in this sample are about 1.1 million distinct CDR3 sequences, about two fifths of which were seen just once. The ten largest make up over 10% of the sample.

The origin of this receptor is a man between 18 and 29 years old in good health. The material sequenced was blood.

The encoded CDR3 is CASSLVEGNEKLFF. The nucleotide sequence is TGTGCCAGCAGCTTAGTGGAGGGTAATGAAAAACTGTTTTTT. The chain couples TRBV7-9 to TRBJ1-4, with no confident D gene call. V drops 1 base and J drops 4 bases, leaving 7 bases in between. From its cysteine to its phenylalanine, the CDR3 spans 14 amino acids. The kept DNA is CDR3 alone, 42 bases in frame from the first base. The germline V gene encodes CDR1 SEHNR and CDR2 FQNEAQ (reference sequence).